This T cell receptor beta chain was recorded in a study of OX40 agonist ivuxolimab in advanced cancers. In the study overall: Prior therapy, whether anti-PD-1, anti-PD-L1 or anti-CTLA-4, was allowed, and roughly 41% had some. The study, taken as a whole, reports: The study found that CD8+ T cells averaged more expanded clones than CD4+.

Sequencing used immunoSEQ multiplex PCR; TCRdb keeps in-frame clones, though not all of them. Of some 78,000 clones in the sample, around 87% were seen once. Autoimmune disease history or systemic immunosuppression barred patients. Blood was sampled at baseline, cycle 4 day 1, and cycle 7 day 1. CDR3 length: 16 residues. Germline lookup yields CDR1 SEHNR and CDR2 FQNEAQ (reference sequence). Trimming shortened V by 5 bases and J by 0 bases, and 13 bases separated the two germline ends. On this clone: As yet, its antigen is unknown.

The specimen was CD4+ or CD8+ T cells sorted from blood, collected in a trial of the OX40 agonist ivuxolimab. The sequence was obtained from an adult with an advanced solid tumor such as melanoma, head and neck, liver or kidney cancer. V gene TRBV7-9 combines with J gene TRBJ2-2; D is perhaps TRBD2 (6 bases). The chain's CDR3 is CASSQSGTSNTGELFF. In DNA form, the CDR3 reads TGTGCCAGCAGCCAATCCGGGACTTCGAACACCGGGGAGCTGTTTTTT.